These 20 T cell receptor beta chains were sequenced from one sample in a study of T cell changes during pregnancy in multiple sclerosis. Only in-frame clones appear in the TCRdb table, and some are missing; sequencing was by immunoSEQ multiplex PCR. This sample has roughly 110,000 clones, with under 95% found just once. The sequences come from peripheral blood, collected before pregnancy. The source of these receptors is a female donor with multiple sclerosis, enrolled in a pregnancy study.

The V and J genes are TRBV4-1 and TRBJ2-1; 12 bases fit TRBD2. V lost 4 bases and J lost 2; bases outside the gene matches: 3. The germline V gene has CDR1 MGHRA and CDR2 YSYEKL. CDR3 length: 16 residues. The CDR3 nucleotides are TGCGCCAGCAGCCTACTAGCGGGGGGAACCTACAATGAGCAGTTCTTC. Translated: CASSLLAGGTYNEQFF.

This clone came up a few times. This chain connects TRBV9 to TRBJ1-6; 10 nucleotides agree with TRBD1. Germline-derived CDR1 and CDR2 are SGDLS and YYNGEE. The CDR3 covers 15 residues. Trimming removed 0 bases from V and 7 bases from J; junction bases left unmatched: 1. CDR3 sequence: CASSVGGQGNSPLHF. Written as DNA, the CDR3 is TGTGCCAGCAGCGTAGGGGGACAGGGGAATTCACCCCTCCACTTT. The complete variable domain, with remaining parts taken from reference TRBV9 and TRBJ1-6, reads DSGVTQTPKHLITATGQRVTLRCSPRSGDLSVYWYQQSLDQGLQFLIQYYNGEERAKGNILERFSAQQFPDLHSELNLSSLELGDSALYFCASSVGGQGNSPLHFGNGTRLTVT.

This clone is a singleton in its sample. This chain connects TRBV19 to TRBJ2-6, with D perhaps TRBD2 (5 bases). The germline V gene has CDR1 LNHDA and CDR2 SQIVND (reference sequence). The CDR3 is 16 amino acids. Deletions cut 6 bases from V and 0 bases from J, with 12 bases between. CDR3 nucleotide sequence: TGTGCCAGTAGATCAGTCGGACTCTCTGGGGCCAACGTCCTGACTTTC. Translated: CASRSVGLSGANVLTF. Looking up the rest from reference TRBV19 and TRBJ2-6 gives the full variable domain: DGGITQSPKYLFRKEGQNVTLSCEQNLNHDAMYWYRQDPGQGLRLIYYSQIVNDFQKGDIAEGYSVSREKKESFPLTVTSAQKNPTAFYLCASRSVGLSGANVLTFGAGSRLTVL.

There are a few counts of this clone. In nucleotides, the CDR3 is TGTGCCAGCAGTTCCTCGGACAGACTGACATATGAGCAGTACTTC. It translates to CASSSSDRLTYEQYF. The gene calls are TRBV2 and TRBJ2-7; D possibly corresponds to TRBD1 (6 bases). CDR1 is SNHLY, CDR2 FYNNEI, per germline. This CDR3 comprises 15 residues. Trimming shortened V by 5 bases and J by 7 bases, and 21 bases separated the two germline ends.

The chain links TRBV7-2 to TRBJ1-1; maybe TRBD1 (5 bases). Germline values: CDR1 SGHTA, CDR2 FQGNSA. This CDR3 comprises 13 residues. The V end was cut by 6 bases, the J end by 1 base, with 9 bases between. CDR3 sequence reads: CASRRTGNTEAFF. The CDR3 region has the DNA TGTGCCAGCAGGCGAACAGGGAACACTGAAGCTTTCTTT. Full variable domain (remainder filled in from reference TRBV7-2 and TRBJ1-1): GAGVSQSPSNKVTEKGKDVELRCDPISGHTALYWYRQSLGQGLEFLIYFQGNSAPDKSGLPSDRFSAERTGGSVSTLTIQRTQQEDSAVYLCASRRTGNTEAFFGQGTRLTVV.

The V gene is TRBV30, the J gene TRBJ2-3, with 8 positions matching TRBD2. J lost 2 bases, V lost 4 bases, and 5 bases had no gene match. This CDR3 is 14 amino acids long. Per the germline V gene, CDR1 is GTSNPN and CDR2 is SVGIG (reference sequence). The CDR3 nucleotides read TGTGCCTGGACCCGCGGGGGGATCACAGATACGCAGTATTTT. Protein sequence: CAWTRGGITDTQYF. The whole variable domain, remainder taken from reference TRBV30 and TRBJ2-3, is SQTIHQWPATLVQPVGSPLSLECTVEGTSNPNLYWYRQAAGRGLQLLFYSVGIGQISSEVPQNLSASRPQDRQFILSSKKLLLSDSGFYLCAWTRGGITDTQYFGPGTRLTVL.

The genes are TRBV13 and TRBJ2-3; 9 bases align to TRBD1. V dropped 7 bases and J dropped 4; count of bases not matched to a gene: 6. The CDR3 sequence is 14 residues long. Per the germline V gene, CDR1 is PRHDT and CDR2 is FYEKMQ (reference sequence). The CDR3 coding sequence is TGTGCCAGCACCCCGGACAGGGGACCAGATACGCAGTATTTT. It yields the protein CASTPDRGPDTQYF.

J is TRBJ1-5 and V is TRBV5-6; a weak D match, TRBD1 (5 bases). The CDR3 has 16 residues. V lost 0 bases, J lost 0 bases, and 10 bases lay in between. Germline-derived CDR1 and CDR2 are SGHDT and YYEEEE. CDR3 region: CASSLAGHYSNQPQHF. CDR3 nucleotide sequence: TGTGCCAGCAGCTTGGCCGGACACTATAGCAATCAGCCCCAGCATTTT.

The genes are TRBV28 and TRBJ1-6, with 8 bases matching TRBD1. The germline V gene has CDR1 MDHEN and CDR2 SYDVKM. V was pared by 3 bases and J by 7 bases, with 8 bases of the junction left unmatched. The CDR3 spans 16 residues. CDR3 DNA sequence: TGTGCCAGCAGTTTCTCTGGAGGGACAGGAAATTCACCCCTCCACTTT. It encodes CASSFSGGTGNSPLHF.

This chain connects TRBV30 to TRBJ2-7, with 8 bases aligning to TRBD1. V trimming: 1 base; J trimming: 2 bases; junction bases outside the gene matches: 4. The CDR3 is 14 residues long. Germline values: CDR1 GTSNPN, CDR2 SVGIG (reference sequence). The CDR3 DNA sequence: TGTGCCTGGAGTGGGGACAGGACTACCTACGAGCAGTACTTC. Encoded protein: CAWSGDRTTYEQYF.

The sample holds one count of this clone. The V call is TRBV9, the J call TRBJ2-3; no definite D call. The germline V gene encodes CDR1 SGDLS and CDR2 YYNGEE. The CDR3 runs to 13 residues. The V gene lost 0 bases and the J gene lost 9 bases, with 11 bases spanning the gap. The CDR3 DNA reads as TGTGCCAGCAGCGTAGTGGAGAGTTCAACGCAGTATTTT. This encodes CASSVVESSTQYF.

This chain links TRBV4-1 with TRBJ2-3; 13 bases are shared with TRBD2. Trimming cost V 1 base and J 3 bases; bases outside gene matches: 1. The germline gives CDR1 MGHRA, CDR2 YSYEKL. This CDR3 region has 16 residues. CDR3: CASSQGTSGRTDTQYF. DNA of the CDR3: TGCGCCAGCAGCCAAGGGACTAGCGGGAGAACAGATACGCAGTATTTT.

The chain couples TRBV5-6 to TRBJ2-4; 8 nucleotides line up with TRBD2. The CDR3 contains 16 residues. CDR1 is SGHDT, CDR2 YYEEEE, per germline. Trimming took 5 bases from V and 1 from J; bases not matched to a gene: 8. The CDR3 protein is CASSPRGALAKNIQYF. DNA of the CDR3: TGTGCCAGCAGTCCGCGGGGGGCCTTGGCCAAAAACATTCAGTACTTC.

The chain combines TRBV6-6 with TRBJ2-7; D gene uncertain. The CDR3 extends over 11 amino acids. Per the germline V gene, CDR1 is MNHNY and CDR2 is SVGAGI (reference sequence). With 6 bases removed from V and 3 bases from J, the gap between germline ends came to 6 bases. CDR3 DNA sequence: TGTGCCAGCAGGCAACACTACGAGCAGTACTTC. Its protein is CASRQHYEQYF.

This sequence joins TRBV7-2 and TRBJ1-1; TRBD1 matches 7 bases. Trimming removed 3 bases from V and 8 bases from J; junction bases left unmatched: 6. Germline values: CDR1 SGHTA, CDR2 FQGNSA. The CDR3 consists of 13 residues. The CDR3 reads CASSFTQDREAFF. CDR3 in DNA: TGTGCCAGCAGCTTTACCCAGGACAGGGAAGCTTTCTTT.

V gene TRBV7-6 combines with J gene TRBJ2-3; 8 bases fit TRBD2. Trimming at V came to 1 base and at J to 0 bases, leaving 6 bases not matched to a gene. The CDR3 covers 17 residues. Looked up from germline, CDR1 is SGHVS and CDR2 is FNYEAQ. CDR3 in amino acids: CASSLGGGITSTDTQYF. The DNA of the CDR3 is TGTGCCAGCAGCTTAGGCGGGGGGATCACTAGCACAGATACGCAGTATTTT.

The chain recombines TRBV11-2 with TRBJ2-7, with a tentative D call TRBD2 (6 bases). The CDR3 has 14 residues. Trimming stripped 3 bases from V and 2 bases from J, with 11 bases between. Per the germline V gene, CDR1 is SGHAT and CDR2 is FQNNGV. The CDR3 loop reads CASSLPGLPYEQYF. CDR3 sequence (DNA): TGTGCCAGCAGCTTGCCGGGACTGCCCTACGAGCAGTACTTC.

The rearrangement joins TRBV4-2 to TRBJ1-2; D unclear. This CDR3 is built from 17 residues. Germline values: CDR1 LGHNA, CDR2 YNFKEQ. Trimming removed 0 bases at V and 7 bases at J, with 21 bases between. The CDR3 region has the DNA TGTGCCAGCAGCCAAGAACGGGGAAGGTCCGGCGCATTTGGCTACACCTTC. Residues: CASSQERGRSGAFGYTF.

The chain carries TRBV5-1 and TRBJ1-5; D remains unclear. Between the trimmed V and J ends, which lost 4 bases and 0 bases, there was a span of 11 bases. The CDR3 length is 15 residues. In germline, CDR1 is SGHRS, CDR2 YFSETQ. The CDR3 nucleotides are TGCGCCAGCAGCGTTGATGGGAGTAGCAATCAGCCCCAGCATTTT. Translated: CASSVDGSSNQPQHF.

V gene TRBV11-2 combines with J gene TRBJ2-7; possibly TRBD1 for D (5 bases). The germline gives CDR1 SGHAT, CDR2 FQNNGV. Trimming cost V 7 bases and J 4 bases, with 17 bases left between them. The CDR3 contains 14 residues. The CDR3: CASTNGGAGYEQYF. CDR3 in DNA: TGTGCCAGCACTAACGGTGGGGCAGGTTACGAGCAGTACTTC.